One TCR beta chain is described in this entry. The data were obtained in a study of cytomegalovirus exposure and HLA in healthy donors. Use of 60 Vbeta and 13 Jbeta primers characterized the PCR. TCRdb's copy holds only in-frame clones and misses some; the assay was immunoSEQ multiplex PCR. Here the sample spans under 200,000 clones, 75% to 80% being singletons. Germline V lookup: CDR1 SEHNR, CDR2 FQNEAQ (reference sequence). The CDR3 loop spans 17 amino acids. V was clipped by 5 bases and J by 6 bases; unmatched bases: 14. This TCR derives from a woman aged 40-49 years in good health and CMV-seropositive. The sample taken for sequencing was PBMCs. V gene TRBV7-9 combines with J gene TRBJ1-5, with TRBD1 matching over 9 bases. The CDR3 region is CASSPDRDRVFSQPQHF. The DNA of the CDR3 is TGTGCCAGCAGCCCAGACCGGGACAGGGTGTTTAGTCAGCCCCAGCATTTT.